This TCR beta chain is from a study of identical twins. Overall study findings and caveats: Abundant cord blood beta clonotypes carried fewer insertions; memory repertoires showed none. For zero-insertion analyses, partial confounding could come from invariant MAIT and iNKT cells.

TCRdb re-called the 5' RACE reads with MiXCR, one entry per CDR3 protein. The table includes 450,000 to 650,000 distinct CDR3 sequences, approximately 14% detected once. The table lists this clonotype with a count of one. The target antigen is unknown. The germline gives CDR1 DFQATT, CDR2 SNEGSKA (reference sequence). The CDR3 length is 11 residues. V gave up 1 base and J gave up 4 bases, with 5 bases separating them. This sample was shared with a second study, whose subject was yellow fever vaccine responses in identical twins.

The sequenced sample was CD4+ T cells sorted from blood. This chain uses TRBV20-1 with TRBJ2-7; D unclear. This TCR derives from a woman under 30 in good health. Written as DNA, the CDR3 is TGCAGTGCTAGAGTTGGGTACGAGCAGTACTTC. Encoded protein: CSARVGYEQYF.